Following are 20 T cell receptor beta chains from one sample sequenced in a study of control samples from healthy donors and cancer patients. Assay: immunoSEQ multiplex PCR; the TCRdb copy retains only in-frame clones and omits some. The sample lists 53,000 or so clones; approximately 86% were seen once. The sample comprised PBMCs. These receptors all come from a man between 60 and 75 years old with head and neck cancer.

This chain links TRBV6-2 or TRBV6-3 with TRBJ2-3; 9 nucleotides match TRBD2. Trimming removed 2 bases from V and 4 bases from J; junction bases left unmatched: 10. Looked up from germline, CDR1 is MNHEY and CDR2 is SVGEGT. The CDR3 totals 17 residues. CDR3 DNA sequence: TGTGCCAGCAGTTACCTCGGGCGGGGGGGCATAGCAGATACGCAGTATTTT. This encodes CASSYLGRGGIADTQYF.

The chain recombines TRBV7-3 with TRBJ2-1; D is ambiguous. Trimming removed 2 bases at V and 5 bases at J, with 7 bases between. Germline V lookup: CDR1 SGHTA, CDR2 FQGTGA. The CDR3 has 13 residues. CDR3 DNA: TGTGCCAGCAGCTTAGCGGCAAACAATGAGCAGTTCTTC. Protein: CASSLAANNEQFF.

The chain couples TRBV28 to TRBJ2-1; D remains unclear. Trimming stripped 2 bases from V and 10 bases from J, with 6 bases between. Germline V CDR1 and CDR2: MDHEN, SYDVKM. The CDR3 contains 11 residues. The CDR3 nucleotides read TGTGCCAGCAGTTTACACTGGGAGCAGTTCTTC. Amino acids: CASSLHWEQFF.

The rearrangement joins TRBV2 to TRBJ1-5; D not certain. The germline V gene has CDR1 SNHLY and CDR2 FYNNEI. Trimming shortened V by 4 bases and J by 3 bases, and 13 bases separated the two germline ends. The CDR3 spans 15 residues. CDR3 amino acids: CASSGFRANNQPQHF. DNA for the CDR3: TGTGCCAGCAGTGGGTTTAGGGCGAACAATCAGCCCCAGCATTTT.

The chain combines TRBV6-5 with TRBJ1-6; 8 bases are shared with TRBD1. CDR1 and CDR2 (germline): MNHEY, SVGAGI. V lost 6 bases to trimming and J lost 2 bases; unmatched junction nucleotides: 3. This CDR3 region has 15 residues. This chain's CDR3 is CASRDRAPYNSPLHF. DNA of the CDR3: TGTGCCAGCAGGGACAGGGCCCCCTATAATTCACCCCTCCACTTT.

Here the CDR3 reads CAWSVRQDNSPLHF. The CDR3 DNA sequence: TGTGCCTGGAGTGTACGGCAGGATAATTCACCCCTCCACTTT. The chain couples TRBV30 to TRBJ1-6; no definite D call. V was pared by 0 bases and J by 5 bases, with 8 bases between. CDR3 length: 14 residues. CDR1 and CDR2 (germline): GTSNPN, SVGIG (reference sequence).

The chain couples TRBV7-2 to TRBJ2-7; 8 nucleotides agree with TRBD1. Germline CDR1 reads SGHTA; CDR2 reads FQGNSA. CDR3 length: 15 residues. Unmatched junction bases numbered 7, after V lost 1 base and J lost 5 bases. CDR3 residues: CASSLVSRGLNEQYF. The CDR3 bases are TGTGCCAGCAGCTTAGTCTCCAGGGGGCTCAACGAGCAGTACTTC. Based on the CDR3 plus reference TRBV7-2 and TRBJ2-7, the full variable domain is GAGVSQSPSNKVTEKGKDVELRCDPISGHTALYWYRQSLGQGLEFLIYFQGNSAPDKSGLPSDRFSAERTGGSVSTLTIQRTQQEDSAVYLCASSLVSRGLNEQYFGPGTRLTVT.

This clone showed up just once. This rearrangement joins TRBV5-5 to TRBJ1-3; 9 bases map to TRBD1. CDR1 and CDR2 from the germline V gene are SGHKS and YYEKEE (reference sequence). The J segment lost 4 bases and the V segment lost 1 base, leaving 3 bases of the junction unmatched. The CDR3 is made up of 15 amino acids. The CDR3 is CASSLTGGAGNTIYF. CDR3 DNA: TGTGCCAGCAGCTTGACAGGGGGCGCGGGAAACACCATATATTTT.

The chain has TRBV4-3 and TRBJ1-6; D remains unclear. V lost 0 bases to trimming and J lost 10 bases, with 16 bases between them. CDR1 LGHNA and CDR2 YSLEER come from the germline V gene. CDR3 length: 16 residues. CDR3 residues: CASSQDLVRADSPLHF. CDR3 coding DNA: TGCGCCAGCAGCCAAGATCTGGTTCGAGCCGACTCACCCCTCCACTTT.

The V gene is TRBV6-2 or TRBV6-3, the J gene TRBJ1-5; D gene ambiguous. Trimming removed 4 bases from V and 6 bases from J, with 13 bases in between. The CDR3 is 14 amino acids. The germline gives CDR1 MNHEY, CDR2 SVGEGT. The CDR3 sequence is CASSSVGRSQPQHF. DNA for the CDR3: TGTGCCAGCAGTTCCGTAGGACGGTCTCAGCCCCAGCATTTT.

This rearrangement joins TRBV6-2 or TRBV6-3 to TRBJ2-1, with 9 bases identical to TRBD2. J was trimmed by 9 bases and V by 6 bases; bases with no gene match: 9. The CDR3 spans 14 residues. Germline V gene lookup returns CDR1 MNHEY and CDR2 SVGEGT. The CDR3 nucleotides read TGTGCCAGCAGCCTTAGCGGGAGTAGGGTTGAGCAGTTCTTC. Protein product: CASSLSGSRVEQFF.

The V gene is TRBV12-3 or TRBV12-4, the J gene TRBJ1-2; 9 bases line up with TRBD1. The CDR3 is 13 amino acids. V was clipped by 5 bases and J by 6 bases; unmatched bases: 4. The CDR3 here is CASSNTGGDGYTF. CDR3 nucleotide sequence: TGTGCCAGCAGTAACACAGGGGGCGATGGCTACACCTTC.

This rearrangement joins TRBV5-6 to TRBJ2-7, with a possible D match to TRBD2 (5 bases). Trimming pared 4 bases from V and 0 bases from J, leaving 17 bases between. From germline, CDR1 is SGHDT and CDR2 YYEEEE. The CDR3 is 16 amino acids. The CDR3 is CASSPTLAGYSYEQYF. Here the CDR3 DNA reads TGTGCCAGCAGCCCTACCTTGGCGGGTTACTCCTACGAGCAGTACTTC.

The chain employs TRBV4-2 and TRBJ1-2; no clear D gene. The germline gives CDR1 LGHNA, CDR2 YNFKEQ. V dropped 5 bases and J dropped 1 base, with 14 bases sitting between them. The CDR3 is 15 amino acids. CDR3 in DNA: TGTGCCAGCAGCGGAGATTCTCGGTTTAACTATGGCTACACCTTC. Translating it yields CASSGDSRFNYGYTF.

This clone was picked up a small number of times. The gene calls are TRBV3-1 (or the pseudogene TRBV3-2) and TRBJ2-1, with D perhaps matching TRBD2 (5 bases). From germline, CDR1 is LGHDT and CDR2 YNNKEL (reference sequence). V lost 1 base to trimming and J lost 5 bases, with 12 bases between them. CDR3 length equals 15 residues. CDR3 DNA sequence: TGTGCCAGCAGCCAAGGGGCCCGAGGGAACAATGAGCAGTTCTTC. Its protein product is CASSQGARGNNEQFF.

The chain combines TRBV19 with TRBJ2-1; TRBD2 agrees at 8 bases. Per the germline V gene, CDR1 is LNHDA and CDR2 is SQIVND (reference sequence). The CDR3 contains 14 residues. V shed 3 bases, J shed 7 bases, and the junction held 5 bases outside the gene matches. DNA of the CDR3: TGTGCCAGTAGTATCCTGAGCGGGGGTAATGAGCAGTTCTTC. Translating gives CASSILSGGNEQFF.

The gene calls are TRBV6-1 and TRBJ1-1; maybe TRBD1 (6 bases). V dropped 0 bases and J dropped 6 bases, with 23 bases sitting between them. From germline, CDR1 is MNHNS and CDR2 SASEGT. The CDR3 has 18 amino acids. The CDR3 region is CASSEALGWGRSTSEAFF. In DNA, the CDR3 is TGTGCCAGCAGTGAAGCCCTGGGGTGGGGGCGATCCACTTCTGAAGCTTTCTTT.

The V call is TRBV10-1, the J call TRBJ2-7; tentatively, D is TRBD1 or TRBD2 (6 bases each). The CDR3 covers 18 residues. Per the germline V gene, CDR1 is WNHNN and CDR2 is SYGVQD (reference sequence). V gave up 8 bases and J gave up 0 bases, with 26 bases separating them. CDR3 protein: CASQMVGGLAPYSYEQYF. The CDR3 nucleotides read TGCGCCAGCCAAATGGTCGGGGGCTTGGCCCCCTACTCCTACGAGCAGTACTTC.

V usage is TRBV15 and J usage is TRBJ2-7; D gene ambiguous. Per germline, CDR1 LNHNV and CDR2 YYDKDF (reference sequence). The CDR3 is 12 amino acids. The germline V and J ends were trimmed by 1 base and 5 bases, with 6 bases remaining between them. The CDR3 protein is CATSRGVNEQYF. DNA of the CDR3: TGTGCCACCAGCAGAGGGGTTAACGAGCAGTACTTC.

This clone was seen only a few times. In nucleotides, the CDR3 is TGTGCCAGCAGCAAAGAGTGGAGCGGGAGGCCCTACAATGAGCAGTTCTTC. Translated: CASSKEWSGRPYNEQFF. The chain joins TRBV21-1 to TRBJ2-1; the table's D call of TRBD2 was not tested on the DNA. TRBV21-1 is shown as a pseudogene. CDR3 length: 17 residues.